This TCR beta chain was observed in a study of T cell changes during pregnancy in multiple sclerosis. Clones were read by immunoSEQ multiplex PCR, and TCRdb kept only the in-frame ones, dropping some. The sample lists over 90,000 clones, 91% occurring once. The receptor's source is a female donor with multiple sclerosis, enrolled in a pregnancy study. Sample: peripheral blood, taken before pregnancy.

The CDR3 sequence is CASSQAQGYEQYF. In nucleotides, the CDR3 is TGCGCCAGCAGCCAAGCACAGGGTTACGAGCAGTACTTC. The gene calls are TRBV4-1 and TRBJ2-7, with D possibly being TRBD1 (6 bases). This CDR3 is 13 amino acids long. Germline V gene sequence: CDR1 MGHRA, CDR2 YSYEKL. The V end lost 1 base, the J end lost 4 bases, and 8 bases lay between the germline ends.